A single sample is the source of the 10 T cell receptor beta chains below, sequenced in a study of monozygotic twins with inflammatory bowel disease. With the 5' RACE reads reprocessed, TCRdb shows one record per CDR3 protein and no DNA. The sample table sets out 200,000 to 250,000 distinct CDR3 sequences. Sequenced sample: blood. The receptors were gathered from a human donor with ulcerative colitis or Crohn's disease, or a healthy co-twin of an affected twin (not recorded which).

The chain combines TRBV7-8 with TRBJ2-3; TCRdb gives TRBD1 as the D gene, but with no DNA this cannot be confirmed. CDR1 and CDR2 (germline): SGHVS, FQNEAQ. The CDR3 length is 14 residues. The CDR3 spells CASSFNRGSDTQYF.

V usage is TRBV20-1 and J usage is TRBJ2-1; TCRdb names TRBD1, which stays unverified in the absence of DNA. This CDR3 is 15 amino acids long. The germline V gene has CDR1 DFQATT and CDR2 SNEGSKA (reference sequence). This CDR3 reads CSVWGRGPSYNEQFF.

The rearrangement links TRBV5-4 to TRBJ1-1; TCRdb designates TRBD1, a call that cannot be tested without DNA. CDR3 length: 14 residues. CDR1 and CDR2 from the germline V gene are SGHNT and YYREEE (reference sequence). CDR3 protein: CASSEAGGNSEAFF.

The chain carries TRBV3-1 and TRBJ2-3; TCRdb reports TRBD2, a call that lacks DNA to check it against. This CDR3 region has 15 residues. The germline gives CDR1 LGHDT, CDR2 YNNKEL (reference sequence). This CDR3 is CASSQGGLRTDTQYF.

V usage is TRBV7-6 and J usage is TRBJ2-7. This CDR3 is 14 amino acids long. Germline CDR1 reads SGHVS; CDR2 reads FNYEAQ. The CDR3 sequence is CASSLGDEYYEQYF.

The chain links TRBV27 to TRBJ1-1; the TCRdb D gene call, TRBD1, has no DNA to confirm it. CDR1 and CDR2 from the germline V gene are MNHEY and SMNVEV (reference sequence). The CDR3 is made up of 14 amino acids. The CDR3 reads CASSLRGQNTEAFF.

The chain's CDR3 is CASSFRAGVRQGGNNEQFF. The chain is built from TRBV12-3 or TRBV12-4 and TRBJ2-1; TCRdb reports TRBD1, a call that lacks DNA to check it against. This CDR3 contains 19 residues.

The chain joins TRBV20-1 to TRBJ1-6; TCRdb reports TRBD1, a call that lacks DNA to check it against. This CDR3 region has 20 residues. Germline-derived CDR1 and CDR2 are DFQATT and SNEGSKA (reference sequence). The CDR3 here is CSARLLRTSLRWAHNSPLHF.

The rearrangement joins TRBV7-6 to TRBJ2-5. Germline V gene lookup returns CDR1 SGHVS and CDR2 FNYEAQ. CDR3 size: 12 residues. The CDR3 spells CASSFAQETQYF. Using reference TRBV7-6 and TRBJ2-5 for the parts outside the CDR3, the full variable domain is GAGVSQSPRYKVTKRGQDVALRCDPISGHVSLYWYRQALGQGPEFLTYFNYEAQQDKSGLPNDRFSAERPEGSISTLTIQRTEQRDSAMYRCASSFAQETQYFGPGTRLLVL.

The chain links TRBV20-1 to TRBJ1-1. Germline lookup yields CDR1 DFQATT and CDR2 SNEGSKA (reference sequence). The CDR3 covers 13 residues. The CDR3 protein is CSGEEGTNTEAFF.